This paragraph covers one TCR beta chain sequence. Within the sample, other DNA sequences also encode this same CDR3. The authors' processing: Estimation of nucleated cell counts relied on the amplification of reference gene primers. The data were produced by immunoSEQ multiplex PCR, yet TCRdb's version contains in-frame clones alone and is incomplete. Clone size and V and J calls were adopted from that table, with D and trimming inferred from the DNA. The sample yields 70,000 to 95,000 clones, 82% seen once. The data were obtained in a study of blood T cell repertoires in COVID-19. Study at large: Material from acute and convalescent COVID-19 was sourced from the United States, Italy and Spain. T cells, B-cell-depleted T cells, or PBMCs supplied cDNA or gDNA.

Germline CDR1 SNHLY, CDR2 FYNNEI. The ends were cut back, 6 bases at V and 3 bases at J, with 9 bases in the middle. The CDR3 is 13 amino acids. The sequence derives from a human donor in a cohort sampled during active COVID-19. The source material was peripheral blood. The genes are TRBV2 and TRBJ2-1, with a weak D call TRBD1 (5 bases). The CDR3 DNA reads TGTGCCAGCAGACCCGACAGCTACAATGAGCAGTTCTTC. Translating it yields CASRPDSYNEQFF. The full variable domain, in which reference TRBV2 and TRBJ2-1 provide the parts outside the CDR3, is EPEVTQTPSHQVTQMGQEVILRCVPISNHLYFYWYRQILGQKVEFLVSFYNNEISEKSEIFDDQFSVERPDGSNFTLKIRSTKLEDSAMYFCASRPDSYNEQFFGPGTRLTVL.